What follows is one TCR beta chain and its context. The clone's antigen remains unknown. Base qualities are not provided; no much larger clone lies one nucleotide away. This sample stems from a study of blood T cell repertoires in COVID-19 (TCRdb year 2020). A note on the overall study: Samples from collaborators originated in the United States, Italy and Spain and spanned both the acute and convalescent phases of COVID-19. Sample metadata almost always included a de-identified subject ID, COVID-19 status, age in years and sex. The material from the prospective study consisted of cDNA or gDNA derived from T cells, B-cell-depleted T cells, or PBMCs. Where available, HLA class I and class II types were obtained from metadata supplied by the sample provider rather than from assay-based typing. The repertoires were made available in a free public database intended to serve as a resource for research on the immune response to SARS-CoV-2. The dataset comprised deeply sampled blood TCRbeta repertoires from subjects exposed to, actively infected with, or recovered from COVID-19. The samples were drawn from two sources: the first 160 participants of the ongoing ImmuneRACE study, and 1,200 or so subjects contributed by 6 global collaborators.

Whole blood was collected in K2EDTA tubes by collaborating institutions according to the institutions' own protocols. For TCRbeta analysis, collaborators shipped samples as frozen whole blood, isolated PBMCs, or DNA extracted from either of those sample types. The immunoSEQ Assay, a bias-controlled multiplex PCR, was used to amplify TCRbeta CDR3 regions from genomic DNA. On the study's bioinformatics: The number of nucleated cells in each sample was estimated by amplification of reference gene primers within the assay. To quantify the absolute abundance of each unique TCRbeta CDR3 rearrangement, sequence reads were collapsed and filtered. For each sample, productive Simpson clonality was calculated as the square root of Simpson's diversity index across productive rearrangements. Sourced from immuneACCESS, this table was stored by TCRdb with only in-frame sequences that have V and J called. A share of the clones is absent; for the studies checked, an unresolved V gene accounts for under half, and the remainder has no known explanation. V and J calls and clone size are those listed in that table; D and trimming were worked out from the DNA. This sample holds tens of thousands of clones; approximately 88% were observed only once. The ten largest clones represent 1.2% of the sample.

For this chain, trimming is 6 bases at the V end and 8 bases at the J end, and the number of junction bases without a gene match is 7. CDR3 length: 13 amino acids, cysteine to phenylalanine. This entry keeps only the CDR3 DNA: 39 bases, framed from base 1. The germline V gene (reference sequence) gives CDR1 as MNHEY and CDR2 as SMNVEV. Broader findings and caveats from the paper: The amount of clinical and demographic metadata varied by source and participant and was provided uncurated.

The specimen was peripheral blood. The clonotype comes from a woman in her fifties or sixties with acute or convalescent COVID-19. The rearranged segments are TRBV27 and TRBJ1-2; 9 central nucleotides agree with TRBD1. The sequence in DNA is TGTGCCAGCAGCCGGGACAGGGTCCGCGGCTACACCTTC. The encoded protein is CASSRDRVRGYTF.